This TCR beta chain was obtained from a study of T cell repertoires in cytomegalovirus infection. About the research overall: A matching HLA type, together with CMV infection, was signaled by public TCR beta signatures.

TCRdb ran MiXCR on the reads and lists one entry per CDR3 protein. The table shows about 320,000 distinct CDR3 sequences, with over 7.5% occurring only once. Germline values: CDR1 MGHDK, CDR2 SYGVNS. The CDR3 totals 11 residues. Trimming pared 3 bases from V and 6 bases from J, leaving 6 bases between. This TCR came from a human donor in good health (CMV status not recorded). Some clones in this sample may be carry-over from other donors' samples. The chain joins TRBV25-1 to TRBJ2-7; D uncertain. Sequencing was performed on PBMCs. CDR3: CASSDNFEQYF. The CDR3 nucleotides read TGTGCCAGCAGTGACAATTTCGAGCAGTACTTC.